The 19 T cell receptor beta chains below all came from one sample that was sequenced in a study of T cells in Graves' hyperthyroidism and ophthalmopathy. Regions amplified from RNA transcripts were the TCR beta CDR3 regions. The HTBI set primed first-round TCR CDR3 RT-PCR. TCRdb re-derived calls from the multiplex PCR reads in MiXCR, one entry per CDR3 protein. The data contain 450,000 to 600,000 distinct CDR3 sequences, roughly 15% of them singletons. Sequencing was done on a sample of blood. The receptors shown here come from a woman between 35 and 50 years old with Graves' hyperthyroidism.

The CDR3 loop is CASSQGYTGRTDEAFF. The CDR3 DNA is TGCGCCAGCAGCCAAGGATACACAGGCAGAACTGATGAAGCTTTCTTT. V usage is TRBV4-1 and J usage is TRBJ1-1, with D maybe TRBD1 (5 bases). The CDR3 covers 16 residues. V lost 1 base and J lost 7, with 19 bases in between. Germline V gene lookup returns CDR1 MGHRA and CDR2 YSYEKL.

This clonotype has a handful of counts. This may come from a read error, since a much larger clone is one base off. The V gene is TRBV12-3 or TRBV12-4, the J gene TRBJ2-2; D gene unclear. Trimming shortened V by 4 bases and J by 7 bases, and 4 bases separated the two germline ends. This CDR3 contains 11 residues. This CDR3 reads CASSWVGELFF. The DNA for the CDR3 is TGTGCCAGCAGTTGGGTCGGGGAGCTGTTTTTT.

This clonotype showed up many times. The V call is TRBV20-1, the J call TRBJ2-1; 12 positions match TRBD2. V was clipped by 6 bases and J by 9 bases; unmatched bases: 15. Germline assignment: CDR1 DFQATT and CDR2 SNEGSKA (reference sequence). The length of the CDR3 is 16 residues. This CDR3 is CSANPGTSGLGREQFF. For the CDR3, the DNA is TGCAGTGCCAACCCCGGGACTAGCGGGCTTGGCCGTGAGCAGTTCTTC.

This clonotype was detected only a few times. This sequence joins TRBV30 and TRBJ2-1; 8 bases are shared with TRBD1. The V and J ends lost 8 bases and 7 bases, in that order; junction bases with no gene match: 4. The CDR3 consists of 11 residues. Germline lookup yields CDR1 GTSNPN and CDR2 SVGIG (reference sequence). CDR3 in amino acids: CALDRGNEQFF. The CDR3 bases are TGTGCCCTCGACAGGGGAAATGAGCAGTTCTTC.

The rearrangement links TRBV10-3 to TRBJ1-3, with TRBD1 as a possible D gene (5 bases). V was shortened by 0 bases and J by 0 bases, with 9 bases between the two germline ends. This CDR3 comprises 16 residues. The germline gives CDR1 ENHRY, CDR2 SYGVKD. As DNA, the CDR3 is TGTGCCATCAGTGAGTCGGGGGGGTTCTCTGGAAACACCATATATTTT. It is translated as CAISESGGFSGNTIYF.

This clonotype has a single count. A much larger clone sits a single nucleotide away, making a read error possible. This sequence joins TRBV2 and TRBJ2-7; D unclear. Germline assignment: CDR1 SNHLY and CDR2 FYNNEI. The CDR3 is made up of 15 amino acids. This CDR3 reads CASREGSLNSYEQYF. The CDR3 DNA sequence: TGTGCCAGCAGGGAAGGGTCGCTAAACTCCTACGAGCAGTACTTC.

This clonotype occurred many times. This rearrangement joins TRBV28 to TRBJ2-2; a weak D match, TRBD1 (6 bases). V shed 6 bases and J shed 2 bases, with 19 bases lying between them. The CDR3 has 17 amino acids. From germline, CDR1 is MDHEN and CDR2 SYDVKM. The CDR3 region is CASSYDRGTRNTGELFF. CDR3 in DNA: TGTGCCAGCAGCTACGACCGTGGGACAAGAAACACCGGGGAGCTGTTTTTT.

This clonotype was observed at least ten times. V is TRBV11-3 and J is TRBJ2-7; D unclear. The CDR3 is 14 amino acids. Trimming left V 5 bases short and J 4 bases short, with 15 bases between. Germline V gives CDR1 SGHNT, CDR2 YENEEA. CDR3 protein: CASSEFGPDYEQYF. CDR3 sequence (DNA): TGTGCCAGCAGCGAGTTCGGACCGGATTACGAGCAGTACTTC.

This chain links TRBV6-2 or TRBV6-3 with TRBJ1-2; D uncertain. Trimming stripped 7 bases from V and 1 base from J, with 4 bases between. The germline V gene encodes CDR1 MNHEY and CDR2 SVGEGT. The CDR3 spans 11 residues. CDR3 nucleotide sequence: TGTGCCAGCAACGGTAACTATGGCTACACCTTC. It is translated as CASNGNYGYTF.

At least ten counts were recorded for this clonotype. The rearrangement links TRBV28 to TRBJ1-1; D uncertain. Germline assignment: CDR1 MDHEN and CDR2 SYDVKM. The CDR3 contains 11 residues. V shed 1 base and J shed 7 bases, with 4 bases lying between them. Here the CDR3 DNA reads TGTGCCAGCAGTTTATCCCTTGAAGCTTTCTTT. This translates into CASSLSLEAFF.

In this sample, this clonotype turned up many times. V and J are TRBV2 and TRBJ2-2; D perhaps matches TRBD1 (6 bases). V dropped 3 bases and J dropped 4 bases, with 12 bases sitting between them. The CDR3 is 15 amino acids. From germline, CDR1 is SNHLY and CDR2 FYNNEI. CDR3 sequence: CASSDPGAGTGELFF. The CDR3, as DNA: TGTGCCAGCAGTGACCCAGGGGCTGGCACCGGGGAGCTGTTTTTT.

At least ten counts were recorded for this clonotype. J is TRBJ2-7 and V is TRBV12-5, with D hard to call. Trimming pared 7 bases from V and 0 bases from J, leaving 7 bases between. The V gene's germline CDR1 is LGHNT and CDR2 FRNRAP. The CDR3 sequence is 12 residues long. CDR3 DNA sequence: TGTGCTAGTGCCCCGGGCTCCTACGAGCAGTACTTC. This gives the protein CASAPGSYEQYF.

This chain connects TRBV7-2 to TRBJ2-5; TRBD2 might be the D (6 bases). Germline assignment: CDR1 SGHTA and CDR2 FQGNSA. With 1 base removed from V and 6 bases from J, the gap between germline ends came to 12 bases. This CDR3 contains 14 residues. CDR3 nucleotide sequence: TGTGCCAGCAGCTTAGATCCCGGGAGTAAGACCCAGTACTTC. Translated, it gives CASSLDPGSKTQYF.

This clonotype came up a few times. V is TRBV6-1 and J is TRBJ2-7; D unclear. Trimming stripped 10 bases from V and 0 bases from J, with 13 bases between. From germline, CDR1 is MNHNS and CDR2 SASEGT. This CDR3 has 13 residues. The chain's CDR3 is CATEPLTSYEQYF. For the CDR3, the DNA is TGTGCCACCGAACCCCTGACCTCCTACGAGCAGTACTTC.

The sample holds many counts of this clonotype. This chain joins TRBV2 and TRBJ2-2; D ambiguous. Trimming took off 8 bases at V and 7 bases at J, with 17 bases between the two ends. Germline values: CDR1 SNHLY, CDR2 FYNNEI. The CDR3 is 14 residues long. Here the CDR3 DNA reads TGTGCCAGCCTTGGGGTAGATGGGAACGGGGAGCTGTTTTTT. This gives the protein CASLGVDGNGELFF.

The chain combines TRBV12-3 or TRBV12-4 with TRBJ2-7; the match to TRBD1 covers 7 bases. With V trimmed by 6 bases and J by 5 bases, 10 bases remained unmatched. The CDR3 has 14 amino acids. Here the CDR3 DNA reads TGTGCCAGCAGGAAGGACAGGCGGTCCGACGAGCAGTACTTC. Its protein product is CASRKDRRSDEQYF.

This chain links TRBV24-1 with TRBJ2-3, with D perhaps matching TRBD2 (6 bases). The CDR3 covers 16 residues. The V end was cut by 3 bases, the J end by 0 bases, with 12 bases between. Germline V gene lookup returns CDR1 KGHDR and CDR2 SFDVKD. This CDR3 is CATSDPGDPSTDTQYF. For the CDR3, the DNA is TGTGCCACCAGTGATCCGGGGGACCCTAGCACAGATACGCAGTATTTT.

The chain has TRBV27 and TRBJ1-6; D not certain. Germline CDR1 is MNHEY and CDR2 is SMNVEV (reference sequence). V shed 5 bases and J shed 10 bases, with 12 bases lying between them. The CDR3 contains 13 residues. The CDR3 region is CASSRMASSPLHF. CDR3 nucleotides: TGTGCCAGCAGTCGAATGGCGTCGTCACCCCTCCACTTT.

In this sample, this clonotype turned up a few times. Relative to the germline gene, one junction end is altered; a read error may explain this. The chain couples TRBV3-1 to TRBJ1-1, with 7 bases identical to TRBD1. Per germline, CDR1 LGHDT and CDR2 YNNKEL (reference sequence). The CDR3 is 16 amino acids. CDR3 in DNA: TGTGCCAGCAGCCAAGGTGGAGGGGGCGTCGGCACTGAAACTTTCTTT. Protein product: CASSQGGGGVGTETFF.